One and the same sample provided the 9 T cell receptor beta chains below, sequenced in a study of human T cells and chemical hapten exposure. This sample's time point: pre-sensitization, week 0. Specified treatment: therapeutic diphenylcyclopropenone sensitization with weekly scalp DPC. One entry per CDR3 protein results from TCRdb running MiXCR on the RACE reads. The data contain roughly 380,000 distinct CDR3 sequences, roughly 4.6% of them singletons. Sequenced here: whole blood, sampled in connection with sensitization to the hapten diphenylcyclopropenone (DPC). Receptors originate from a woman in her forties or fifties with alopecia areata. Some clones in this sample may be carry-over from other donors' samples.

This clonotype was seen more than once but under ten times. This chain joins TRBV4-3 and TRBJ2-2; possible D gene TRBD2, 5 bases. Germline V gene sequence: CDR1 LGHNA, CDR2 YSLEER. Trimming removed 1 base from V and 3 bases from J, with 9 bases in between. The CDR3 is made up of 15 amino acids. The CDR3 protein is CASSQGGADTGELFF. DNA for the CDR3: TGCGCCAGCAGCCAAGGGGGAGCCGACACCGGGGAGCTGTTTTTT.

In nucleotides, the CDR3 is TGTGCCAGCAGCCTCCTCCCCGCACTAGCGGGAGGGATGGACACCGGGGAGCTGTTTTTT. It encodes CASSLLPALAGGMDTGELFF. The genes are TRBV7-6 and TRBJ2-2; TRBD2 matches at 13 bases. The CDR3 is made up of 20 amino acids. Germline V gene sequence: CDR1 SGHVS, CDR2 FNYEAQ. V lost 5 bases to trimming and J lost 3 bases; unmatched junction nucleotides: 15. The full variable domain, with the rest looked up from reference TRBV7-6 and TRBJ2-2, is GAGVSQSPRYKVTKRGQDVALRCDPISGHVSLYWYRQALGQGPEFLTYFNYEAQQDKSGLPNDRFSAERPEGSISTLTIQRTEQRDSAMYRCASSLLPALAGGMDTGELFFGEGSRLTVL.

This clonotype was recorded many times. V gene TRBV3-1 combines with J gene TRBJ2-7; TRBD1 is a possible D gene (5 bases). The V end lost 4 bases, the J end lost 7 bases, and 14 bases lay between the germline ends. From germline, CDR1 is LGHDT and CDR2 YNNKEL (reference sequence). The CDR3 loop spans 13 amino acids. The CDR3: CASSPPERGEQYF. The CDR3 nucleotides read TGTGCCAGCAGCCCGCCCGAAAGGGGAGAGCAGTACTTC.

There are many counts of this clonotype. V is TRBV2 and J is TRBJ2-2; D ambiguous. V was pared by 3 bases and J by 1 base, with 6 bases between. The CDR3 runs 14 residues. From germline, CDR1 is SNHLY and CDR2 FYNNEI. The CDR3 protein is CASSDRQNTGELFF. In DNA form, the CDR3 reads TGTGCCAGCAGTGATCGTCAGAACACCGGGGAGCTGTTTTTT.

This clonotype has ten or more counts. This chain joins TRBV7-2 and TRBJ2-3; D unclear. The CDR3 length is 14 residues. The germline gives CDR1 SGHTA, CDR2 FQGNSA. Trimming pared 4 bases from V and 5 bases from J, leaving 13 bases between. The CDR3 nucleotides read TGTGCCAGCAGCTCTTCTACGGTGGAAGATACGCAGTATTTT. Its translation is CASSSSTVEDTQYF.

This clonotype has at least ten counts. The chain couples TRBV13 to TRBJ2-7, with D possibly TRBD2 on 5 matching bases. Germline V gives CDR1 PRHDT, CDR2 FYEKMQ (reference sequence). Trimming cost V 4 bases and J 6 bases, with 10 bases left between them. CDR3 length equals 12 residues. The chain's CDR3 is CASSSGEGEQYF. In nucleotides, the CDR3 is TGTGCCAGCAGCTCAGGAGAGGGCGAGCAGTACTTC.

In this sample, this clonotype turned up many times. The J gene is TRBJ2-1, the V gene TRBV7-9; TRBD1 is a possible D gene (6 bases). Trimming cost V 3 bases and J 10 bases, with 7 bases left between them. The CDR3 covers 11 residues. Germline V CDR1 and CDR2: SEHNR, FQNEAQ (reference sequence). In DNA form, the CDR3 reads TGTGCCAGCAGCTTCGGACAGGAGCAGTTCTTC. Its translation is CASSFGQEQFF.

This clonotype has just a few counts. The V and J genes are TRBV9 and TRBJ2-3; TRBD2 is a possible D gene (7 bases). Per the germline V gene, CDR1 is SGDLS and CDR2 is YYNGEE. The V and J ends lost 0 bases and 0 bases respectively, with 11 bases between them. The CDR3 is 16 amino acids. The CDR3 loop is CASSVGGGSSTDTQYF. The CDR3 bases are TGTGCCAGCAGCGTAGGCGGGGGCTCGAGCACAGATACGCAGTATTTT. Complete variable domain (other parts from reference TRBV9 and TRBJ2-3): DSGVTQTPKHLITATGQRVTLRCSPRSGDLSVYWYQQSLDQGLQFLIQYYNGEERAKGNILERFSAQQFPDLHSELNLSSLELGDSALYFCASSVGGGSSTDTQYFGPGTRLTVL.

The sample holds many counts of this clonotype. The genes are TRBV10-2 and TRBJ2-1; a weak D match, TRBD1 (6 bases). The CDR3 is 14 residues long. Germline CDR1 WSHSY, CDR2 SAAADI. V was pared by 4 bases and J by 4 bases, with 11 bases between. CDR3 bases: TGCGCCAGCAGTGCGACAGGCCCTTACAATGAGCAGTTCTTC. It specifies CASSATGPYNEQFF.